One sample yielded the 27 T cell receptor beta chains listed below, sequenced in a study of blood T cell repertoires in COVID-19. TCRdb's copy holds only in-frame clones and misses some; the assay was immunoSEQ multiplex PCR. This sample has 100,000 to 120,000 clones, with 81% found just once. The material sequenced was peripheral blood. Receptor source: a man aged 45 to 65 with acute or convalescent COVID-19.

V is TRBV5-1 and J is TRBJ2-3; TRBD1 might be the D (5 bases). Trimming took 3 bases from V and 3 from J, leaving 8 bases between them. The CDR3 has 13 residues. Germline lookup yields CDR1 SGHRS and CDR2 YFSETQ. The CDR3 reads CASSSQGTDTQYF. The CDR3, as DNA: TGCGCCAGCAGCTCTCAGGGAACAGATACGCAGTATTTT.

The J gene is TRBJ1-2, the V gene TRBV28; 10 nucleotides align to TRBD1. J was trimmed by 6 bases and V by 6 bases; bases with no gene match: 4. CDR1 and CDR2 (germline): MDHEN, SYDVKM. This CDR3 has 13 amino acids. The CDR3 protein is CASSATGGNGYTF. CDR3 nucleotide sequence: TGTGCCAGCAGCGCGACAGGGGGCAATGGCTACACCTTC.

The chain recombines TRBV9 with TRBJ1-3, with D hard to call. The germline V and J ends were trimmed by 3 bases and 0 bases, with 7 bases remaining between them. Germline CDR1 SGDLS, CDR2 YYNGEE. This CDR3 is 14 amino acids long. The chain's CDR3 is CASSAGLSGNTIYF. CDR3 bases: TGTGCCAGCAGCGCGGGTCTCTCTGGAAACACCATATATTTT. Drawing the rest from reference TRBV9 and TRBJ1-3, the complete variable domain is DSGVTQTPKHLITATGQRVTLRCSPRSGDLSVYWYQQSLDQGLQFLIQYYNGEERAKGNILERFSAQQFPDLHSELNLSSLELGDSALYFCASSAGLSGNTIYFGEGSWLTVV.

The chain combines TRBV25-1 with TRBJ1-6, with unresolved D. Trimming took 2 bases from V and 0 from J, leaving 8 bases between them. This CDR3 has 16 residues. The germline gives CDR1 MGHDK, CDR2 SYGVNS. The CDR3 loop is CASSEAGDSYNSPLHF. The DNA for the CDR3 is TGTGCCAGCAGTGAAGCAGGTGACTCCTATAATTCACCCCTCCACTTT.

This clone was seen only once. This rearrangement joins TRBV2 to TRBJ1-2; D is unresolved. Deletions cut 4 bases from V and 4 bases from J, with 10 bases between. The CDR3 has 13 amino acids. The germline V gene has CDR1 SNHLY and CDR2 FYNNEI. The DNA of the CDR3 is TGTGCCAGCAGTGCTGAGGATACCTATGGCTACACCTTC. Translated, it gives CASSAEDTYGYTF.

This chain uses TRBV7-3 with TRBJ2-3; possibly TRBD1 for D (5 bases). The germline V and J ends were trimmed by 2 bases and 2 bases, with 11 bases remaining between them. The germline V gene has CDR1 SGHTA and CDR2 FQGTGA. The CDR3 length is 15 residues. The CDR3 here is CASSLLGHPTDTQYF. CDR3 DNA: TGTGCCAGCAGCTTACTCGGACACCCCACAGATACGCAGTATTTT. Full variable domain (remainder filled in from reference TRBV7-3 and TRBJ2-3): GAGVSQTPSNKVTEKGKYVELRCDPISGHTALYWYRQSLGQGPEFLIYFQGTGAADDSGLPNDRFFAVRPEGSVSTLKIQRTERGDSAVYLCASSLLGHPTDTQYFGPGTRLTVL.

Only a few counts were recorded for this clone. The chain carries TRBV18 and TRBJ1-1, with a tentative D call TRBD1 (6 bases). Per the germline V gene, CDR1 is KGHSH and CDR2 is LQKENI. The V end lost 3 bases, the J end lost 1 base, and 12 bases lay between the germline ends. The CDR3 has 15 amino acids. CDR3 sequence reads: CASSPEQGRNTEAFF. The CDR3 region has the DNA TGTGCCAGCTCACCGGAACAGGGTAGGAACACTGAAGCTTTCTTT.

The V and J genes are TRBV27 and TRBJ1-2; TRBD1 is a possible D gene (6 bases). Trimming stripped 5 bases from V and 0 bases from J, with 10 bases between. The V gene's germline CDR1 is MNHEY and CDR2 SMNVEV (reference sequence). CDR3 length: 14 residues. The DNA of the CDR3 is TGTGCCAGCAGTCTACAGGGAACTAACTATGGCTACACCTTC. Amino acids: CASSLQGTNYGYTF.

This clone appeared once. J is TRBJ2-6 and V is TRBV5-1, with 9 bases matching TRBD1. The CDR3 extends over 15 amino acids. Germline CDR1 reads SGHRS; CDR2 reads YFSETQ. The CDR3 is CASGQGDSGANVLTF. The DNA of the CDR3 is TGCGCATCGGGACAGGGCGACTCTGGGGCCAACGTCCTGACTTTC.

This chain joins TRBV4-2 and TRBJ1-4; 7 positions match TRBD1. J lost 10 bases, V lost 0 bases, and 14 bases had no gene match. Germline V gene sequence: CDR1 LGHNA, CDR2 YNFKEQ. The CDR3 is made up of 17 amino acids. CDR3 in DNA: TGTGCCAGCAGCCAAGAAGGAACCGGGGGCGCAGGGGGAAAACTGTTTTTT. It translates to CASSQEGTGGAGGKLFF.

The chain has TRBV24-1 and TRBJ1-1; TRBD1 matches at 8 bases. The CDR3 is made up of 16 amino acids. Germline assignment: CDR1 KGHDR and CDR2 SFDVKD. V lost 4 bases to trimming and J lost 3 bases; unmatched junction nucleotides: 9. The CDR3 loop reads CATSDGPQGADTEAFF. The DNA of the CDR3 is TGTGCCACCAGTGACGGCCCTCAGGGGGCGGACACTGAAGCTTTCTTT.

The chain couples TRBV3-1 (or the pseudogene TRBV3-2) to TRBJ2-5, with D tentatively TRBD1 (5 bases). The ends were cut back, 1 base at V and 7 bases at J, with 13 bases in the middle. From germline, CDR1 is LGHDT and CDR2 YNNKEL (reference sequence). There are 14 residues in the CDR3. CDR3 in DNA: TGTGCCAGCAGCCAAGTCAGTAGGGGTGGGACCCAGTACTTC. This gives the protein CASSQVSRGGTQYF.

This chain uses TRBV11-2 with TRBJ2-7, with D perhaps TRBD2 (5 bases). Trimming took off 2 bases at V and 1 base at J, with 12 bases between the two ends. The germline CDR1 and CDR2 sequences are SGHAT and FQNNGV. The CDR3 has 15 amino acids. The CDR3 here is CASSLQRGPSYEQYF. The CDR3, as DNA: TGTGCCAGCAGCTTACAACGGGGTCCGTCCTACGAGCAGTACTTC. The full variable domain, completed using reference TRBV11-2 and TRBJ2-7, is EAGVAQSPRYKIIEKRQSVAFWCNPISGHATLYWYQQILGQGPKLLIQFQNNGVVDDSQLPKDRFSAERLKGVDSTLKIQPAKLEDSAVYLCASSLQRGPSYEQYFGPGTRLTVT.

The DNA for the CDR3 is TGTGCCAGCAGTAACACAGATAACACTGAAGCTTTCTTT. As protein: CASSNTDNTEAFF. The chain has TRBV2 and TRBJ1-1; no firm D call. V was shortened by 5 bases and J by 2 bases, with 9 bases between the two germline ends. The germline V gene has CDR1 SNHLY and CDR2 FYNNEI. The CDR3 has 13 residues.

This clone has more than one count but fewer than ten. The same CDR3 can be traced to other DNA sequences in this sample. This sequence joins TRBV9 and TRBJ1-6; TRBD1 matches 7 bases. The CDR3 runs to 15 residues. Trimming cost V 0 bases and J 7 bases; bases outside gene matches: 4. Germline loops: CDR1 SGDLS, CDR2 YYNGEE. The DNA of the CDR3 is TGTGCCAGCAGCGTAGGTACAGGGGAGAATTCACCCCTCCACTTT. Residues: CASSVGTGENSPLHF.

The chain links TRBV28 to TRBJ2-3; D remains unclear. Between the trimmed V and J ends, which lost 5 bases and 6 bases, there was a span of 12 bases. Germline V gene lookup returns CDR1 MDHEN and CDR2 SYDVKM. The CDR3 covers 13 residues. The CDR3 loop reads CASSPEPWDTQYF. CDR3 in DNA: TGTGCCAGCAGTCCGGAGCCTTGGGATACGCAGTATTTT.

This chain links TRBV3-1 (or the pseudogene TRBV3-2) with TRBJ1-5; no firm D call. This CDR3 has 16 amino acids. Trimming removed 1 base at V and 1 base at J, with 11 bases between. Germline V gene data show CDR1 as LGHDT and CDR2 as YNNKEL (reference sequence). CDR3 loop: CASSQGVPGSNQPQHF. The CDR3 DNA is TGTGCCAGCAGCCAAGGGGTCCCGGGGAGCAATCAGCCCCAGCATTTT.

The V call is TRBV5-4, the J call TRBJ1-2; TRBD1 agrees at 11 bases. V trimming: 4 bases; J trimming: 4 bases; junction bases outside the gene matches: 3. This CDR3 spans 14 amino acids. Per the germline V gene, CDR1 is SGHNT and CDR2 is YYREEE (reference sequence). The CDR3: CASSRTGGTYGYTF. The CDR3 nucleotides read TGTGCCAGCAGCCGGACAGGGGGCACCTATGGCTACACCTTC.

The V and J genes are TRBV10-3 and TRBJ2-2; TRBD1 might be the D (6 bases). CDR1 is ENHRY and CDR2 is SYGVKD in the germline V gene. The ends were cut back, 7 bases at V and 0 bases at J, with 12 bases in the middle. This CDR3 is 15 amino acids long. In nucleotides, the CDR3 is TGTGCCATCAATTCCGGGACAACGAACACCGGGGAGCTGTTTTTT. It specifies CAINSGTTNTGELFF.

This sequence joins TRBV10-3 and TRBJ2-1; D perhaps matches TRBD2 (7 bases). V was clipped by 0 bases and J by 10 bases, with 22 bases between them. Germline CDR1 and CDR2: ENHRY and SYGVKD. CDR3 length: 17 residues. As DNA, the CDR3 is TGTGCCATCAGTGAGTCGAGGCTCGGGGGGCGCGGGTGGGAGCAGTTCTTC. Protein sequence: CAISESRLGGRGWEQFF.

The chain combines TRBV2 with TRBJ1-3; D is ambiguous. Germline CDR1 and CDR2: SNHLY and FYNNEI. The CDR3 has 16 amino acids. V gave up 8 bases and J gave up 0 bases, with 17 bases separating them. The CDR3: CASRQTVGSSGNTIYF. DNA of the CDR3: TGTGCCAGCCGTCAAACAGTAGGGAGCTCTGGAAACACCATATATTTT.

This chain uses TRBV19 with TRBJ2-7; 9 positions match TRBD2. This CDR3 has 15 amino acids. The germline CDR1 and CDR2 sequences are LNHDA and SQIVND (reference sequence). V shed 4 bases and J 4 bases; nucleotides not matched to a gene: 8. The CDR3 is CASSTSGTSRYEQYF. DNA of the CDR3: TGTGCCAGTAGTACCTCCGGGACTAGCCGGTACGAGCAGTACTTC. Full variable domain (rest looked up from reference TRBV19 and TRBJ2-7): DGGITQSPKYLFRKEGQNVTLSCEQNLNHDAMYWYRQDPGQGLRLIYYSQIVNDFQKGDIAEGYSVSREKKESFPLTVTSAQKNPTAFYLCASSTSGTSRYEQYFGPGTRLTVT.

V is TRBV5-1 and J is TRBJ1-4; D perhaps matches TRBD1 (5 bases). This CDR3 contains 15 residues. The germline gives CDR1 SGHRS, CDR2 YFSETQ. V dropped 0 bases and J dropped 7 bases, with 13 bases sitting between them. CDR3: CASSLGAGRGEKLFF. Written as DNA, the CDR3 is TGCGCCAGCAGCTTGGGGGCAGGGCGGGGTGAAAAACTGTTTTTT.

The table lists this clone with a few counts. The V call is TRBV9, the J call TRBJ1-5; 7 positions agree with TRBD1. Germline CDR1 is SGDLS and CDR2 is YYNGEE. This CDR3 region has 16 residues. J gave up 4 bases and V 3 bases, and 10 bases lay outside the gene matches. CDR3 loop: CASSGGGGGQNQPQHF. The CDR3 DNA is TGTGCCAGCAGCGGAGGTGGAGGGGGCCAGAATCAGCCCCAGCATTTT.

This clone was picked up a small number of times. J is TRBJ1-1 and V is TRBV3-1 (or the pseudogene TRBV3-2); D may be TRBD1 (6 bases). The V end lost 1 base, the J end lost 8 bases, and 8 bases lay between the germline ends. In germline, CDR1 is LGHDT, CDR2 YNNKEL (reference sequence). The CDR3 loop spans 12 amino acids. CDR3 DNA sequence: TGTGCCAGCAGCCAAGTTACAGGGGAAGCTTTCTTT. Protein: CASSQVTGEAFF.

The chain couples TRBV12-5 to TRBJ2-5; TRBD1 matches 8 bases. The CDR3 is 14 residues long. J lost 1 base, V lost 5 bases, and 3 bases had no gene match. Per germline, CDR1 LGHNT and CDR2 FRNRAP. CDR3 loop: CASGPGTGQETQYF. CDR3 DNA: TGTGCTAGTGGTCCCGGGACAGGCCAAGAGACCCAGTACTTC.

The J gene is TRBJ1-2, the V gene TRBV6-5; no reliable D call. V was clipped by 6 bases and J by 2 bases, with 10 bases between them. Per the germline V gene, CDR1 is MNHEY and CDR2 is SVGAGI. The CDR3 is 13 residues long. DNA for the CDR3: TGTGCCAGCAGCGTGACTGAGAACTATGGCTACACCTTC. Its translation is CASSVTENYGYTF.